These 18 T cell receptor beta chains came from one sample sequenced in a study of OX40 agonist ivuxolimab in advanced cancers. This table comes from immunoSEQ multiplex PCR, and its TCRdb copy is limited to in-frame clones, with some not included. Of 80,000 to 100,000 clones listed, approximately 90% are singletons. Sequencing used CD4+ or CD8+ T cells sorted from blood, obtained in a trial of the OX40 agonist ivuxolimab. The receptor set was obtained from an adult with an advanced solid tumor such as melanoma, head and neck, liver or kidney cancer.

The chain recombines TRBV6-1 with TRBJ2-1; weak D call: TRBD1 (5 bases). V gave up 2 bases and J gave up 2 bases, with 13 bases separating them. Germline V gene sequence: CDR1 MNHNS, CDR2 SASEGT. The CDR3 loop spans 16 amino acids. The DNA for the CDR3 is TGTGCCAGCAGTGAAAGGCACCCAGGGCCCTACAATGAGCAGTTCTTC. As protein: CASSERHPGPYNEQFF.

The CDR3 DNA follows: TGTGCCAGCTCACCACGGCCAGGGCCGGATAATTCACCCCTCCACTTT. This translates into CASSPRPGPDNSPLHF. J is TRBJ1-6 and V is TRBV18; the D gene is possibly TRBD1 (5 bases). The CDR3 extends over 16 amino acids. CDR1 is KGHSH and CDR2 is LQKENI in the germline V gene. V shed 1 base and J shed 5 bases, with 12 bases lying between them.

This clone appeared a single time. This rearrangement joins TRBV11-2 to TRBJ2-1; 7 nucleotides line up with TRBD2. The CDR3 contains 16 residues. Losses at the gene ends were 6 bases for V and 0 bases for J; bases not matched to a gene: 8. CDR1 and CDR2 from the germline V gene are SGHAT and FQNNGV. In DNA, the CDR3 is TGTGCCAGCAGGGTACAGCGGGGAATCTCCTACAATGAGCAGTTCTTC. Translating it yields CASRVQRGISYNEQFF.

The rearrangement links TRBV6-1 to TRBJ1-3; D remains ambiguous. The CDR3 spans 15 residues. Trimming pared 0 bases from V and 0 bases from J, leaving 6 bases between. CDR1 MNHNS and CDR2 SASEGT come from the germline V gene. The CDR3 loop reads CASSEAGFSGNTIYF. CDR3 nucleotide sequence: TGTGCCAGCAGTGAAGCTGGGTTCTCTGGAAACACCATATATTTT.

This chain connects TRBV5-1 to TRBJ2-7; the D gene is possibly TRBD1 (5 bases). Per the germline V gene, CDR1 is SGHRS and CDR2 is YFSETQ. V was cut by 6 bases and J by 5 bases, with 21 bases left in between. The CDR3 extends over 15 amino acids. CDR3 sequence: CASTDGAGPSNEQYF. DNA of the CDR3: TGCGCCAGCACCGACGGCGCAGGGCCCTCTAACGAGCAGTACTTC.

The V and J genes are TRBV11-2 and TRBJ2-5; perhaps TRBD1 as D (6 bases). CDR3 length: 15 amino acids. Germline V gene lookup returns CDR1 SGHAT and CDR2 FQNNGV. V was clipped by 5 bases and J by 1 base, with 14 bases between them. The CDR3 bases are TGTGCCAGCAGCAGAGGCGGACAGCCCCAAGAGACCCAGTACTTC. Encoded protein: CASSRGGQPQETQYF.

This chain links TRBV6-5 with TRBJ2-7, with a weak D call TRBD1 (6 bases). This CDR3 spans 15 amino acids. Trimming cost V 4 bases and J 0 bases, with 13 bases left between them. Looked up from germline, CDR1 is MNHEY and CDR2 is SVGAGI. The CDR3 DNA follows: TGTGCCAGCAGTTCCGGGACACTCAGCTCCTACGAGCAGTACTTC. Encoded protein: CASSSGTLSSYEQYF.

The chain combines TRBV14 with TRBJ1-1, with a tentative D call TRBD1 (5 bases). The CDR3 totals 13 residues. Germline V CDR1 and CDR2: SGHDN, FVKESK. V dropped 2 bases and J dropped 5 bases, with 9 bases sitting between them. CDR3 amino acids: CASSQQAGTEAFF. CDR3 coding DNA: TGTGCCAGCAGCCAACAGGCAGGGACTGAAGCTTTCTTT.

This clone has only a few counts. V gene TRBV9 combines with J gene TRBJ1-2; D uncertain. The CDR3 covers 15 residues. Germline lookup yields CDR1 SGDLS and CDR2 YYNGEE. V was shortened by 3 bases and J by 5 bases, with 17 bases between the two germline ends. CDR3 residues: CASSASETSRYGYTF. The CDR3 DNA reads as TGTGCCAGCAGCGCCTCAGAGACATCTCGATATGGCTACACCTTC.

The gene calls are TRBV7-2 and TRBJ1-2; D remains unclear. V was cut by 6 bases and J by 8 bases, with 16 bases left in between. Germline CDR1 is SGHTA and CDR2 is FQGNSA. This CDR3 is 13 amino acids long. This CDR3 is CASSSGRSGGYTF. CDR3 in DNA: TGTGCCAGCAGTTCCGGGCGATCTGGGGGCTACACCTTC.

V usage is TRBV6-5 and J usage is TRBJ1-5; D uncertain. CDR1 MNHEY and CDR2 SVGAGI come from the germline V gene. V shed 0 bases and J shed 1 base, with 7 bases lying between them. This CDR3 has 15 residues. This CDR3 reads CASSYSGRSNQPQHF. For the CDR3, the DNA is TGTGCCAGCAGTTACTCCGGTAGGAGCAATCAGCCCCAGCATTTT.

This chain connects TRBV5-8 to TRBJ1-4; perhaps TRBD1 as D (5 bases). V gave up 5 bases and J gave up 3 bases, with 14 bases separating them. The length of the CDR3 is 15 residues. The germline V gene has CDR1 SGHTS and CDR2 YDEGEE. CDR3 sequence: CASSYTGTSNEKLFF. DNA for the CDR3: TGTGCCAGCAGTTATACAGGAACCTCTAATGAAAAACTGTTTTTT.

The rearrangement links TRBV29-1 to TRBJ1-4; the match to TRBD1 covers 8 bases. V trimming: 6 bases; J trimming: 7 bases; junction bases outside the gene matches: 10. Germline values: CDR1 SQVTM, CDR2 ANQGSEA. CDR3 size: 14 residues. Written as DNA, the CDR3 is TGCAGCGTCGAGCTCGGACAGGGACGTGAAAAACTGTTTTTT. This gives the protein CSVELGQGREKLFF.

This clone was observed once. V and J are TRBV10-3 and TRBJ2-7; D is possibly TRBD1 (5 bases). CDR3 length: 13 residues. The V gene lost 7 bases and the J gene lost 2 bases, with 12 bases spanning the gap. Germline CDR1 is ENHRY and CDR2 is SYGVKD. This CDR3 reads CAITSDTTYEQYF. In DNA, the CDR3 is TGTGCCATCACCTCGGACACAACCTACGAGCAGTACTTC.

DNA for the CDR3: TGTGCCACCAGTACGGCTTACGAGCAGTACTTC. Translation gives CATSTAYEQYF. The chain employs TRBV15 and TRBJ2-7; D is undetermined. Deletions cut 6 bases from V and 4 bases from J, with 7 bases between. Germline V gene data show CDR1 as LNHNV and CDR2 as YYDKDF (reference sequence). The CDR3 spans 11 residues.

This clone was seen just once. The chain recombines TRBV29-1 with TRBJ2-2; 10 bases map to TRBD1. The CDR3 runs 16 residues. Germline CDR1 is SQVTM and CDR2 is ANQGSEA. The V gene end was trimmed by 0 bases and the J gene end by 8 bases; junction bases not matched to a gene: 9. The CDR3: CSVEDLGTGVQGELFF. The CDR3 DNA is TGCAGCGTTGAAGATTTAGGGACAGGGGTCCAAGGGGAGCTGTTTTTT.

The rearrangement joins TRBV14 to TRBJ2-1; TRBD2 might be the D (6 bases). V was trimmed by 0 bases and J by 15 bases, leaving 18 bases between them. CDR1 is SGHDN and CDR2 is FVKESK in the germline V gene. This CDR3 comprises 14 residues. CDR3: CASSQDLGRTKLFF. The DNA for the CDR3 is TGTGCCAGCAGCCAAGATCTCGGAAGGACTAAGCTGTTCTTC.

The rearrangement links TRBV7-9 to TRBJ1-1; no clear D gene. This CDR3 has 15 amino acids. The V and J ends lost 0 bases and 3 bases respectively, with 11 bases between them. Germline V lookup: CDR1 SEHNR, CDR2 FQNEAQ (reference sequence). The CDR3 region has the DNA TGTGCCAGCAGCTTAGCGCGGTGGGGAGACACTGAAGCTTTCTTT. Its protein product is CASSLARWGDTEAFF.